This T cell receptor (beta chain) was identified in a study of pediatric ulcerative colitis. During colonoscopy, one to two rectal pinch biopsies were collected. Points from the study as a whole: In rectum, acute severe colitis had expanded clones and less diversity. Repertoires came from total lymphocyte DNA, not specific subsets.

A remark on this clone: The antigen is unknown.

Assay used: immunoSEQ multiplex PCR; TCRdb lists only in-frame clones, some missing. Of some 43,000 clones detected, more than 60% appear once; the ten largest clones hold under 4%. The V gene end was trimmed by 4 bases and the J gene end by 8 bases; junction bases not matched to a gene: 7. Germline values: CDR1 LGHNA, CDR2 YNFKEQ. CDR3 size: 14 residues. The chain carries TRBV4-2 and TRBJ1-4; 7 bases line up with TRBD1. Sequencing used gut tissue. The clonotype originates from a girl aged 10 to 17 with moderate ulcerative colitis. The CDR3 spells CASSPDRAREKLFF. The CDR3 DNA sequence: TGTGCCAGCAGCCCAGACAGGGCTCGAGAAAAACTGTTTTTT.